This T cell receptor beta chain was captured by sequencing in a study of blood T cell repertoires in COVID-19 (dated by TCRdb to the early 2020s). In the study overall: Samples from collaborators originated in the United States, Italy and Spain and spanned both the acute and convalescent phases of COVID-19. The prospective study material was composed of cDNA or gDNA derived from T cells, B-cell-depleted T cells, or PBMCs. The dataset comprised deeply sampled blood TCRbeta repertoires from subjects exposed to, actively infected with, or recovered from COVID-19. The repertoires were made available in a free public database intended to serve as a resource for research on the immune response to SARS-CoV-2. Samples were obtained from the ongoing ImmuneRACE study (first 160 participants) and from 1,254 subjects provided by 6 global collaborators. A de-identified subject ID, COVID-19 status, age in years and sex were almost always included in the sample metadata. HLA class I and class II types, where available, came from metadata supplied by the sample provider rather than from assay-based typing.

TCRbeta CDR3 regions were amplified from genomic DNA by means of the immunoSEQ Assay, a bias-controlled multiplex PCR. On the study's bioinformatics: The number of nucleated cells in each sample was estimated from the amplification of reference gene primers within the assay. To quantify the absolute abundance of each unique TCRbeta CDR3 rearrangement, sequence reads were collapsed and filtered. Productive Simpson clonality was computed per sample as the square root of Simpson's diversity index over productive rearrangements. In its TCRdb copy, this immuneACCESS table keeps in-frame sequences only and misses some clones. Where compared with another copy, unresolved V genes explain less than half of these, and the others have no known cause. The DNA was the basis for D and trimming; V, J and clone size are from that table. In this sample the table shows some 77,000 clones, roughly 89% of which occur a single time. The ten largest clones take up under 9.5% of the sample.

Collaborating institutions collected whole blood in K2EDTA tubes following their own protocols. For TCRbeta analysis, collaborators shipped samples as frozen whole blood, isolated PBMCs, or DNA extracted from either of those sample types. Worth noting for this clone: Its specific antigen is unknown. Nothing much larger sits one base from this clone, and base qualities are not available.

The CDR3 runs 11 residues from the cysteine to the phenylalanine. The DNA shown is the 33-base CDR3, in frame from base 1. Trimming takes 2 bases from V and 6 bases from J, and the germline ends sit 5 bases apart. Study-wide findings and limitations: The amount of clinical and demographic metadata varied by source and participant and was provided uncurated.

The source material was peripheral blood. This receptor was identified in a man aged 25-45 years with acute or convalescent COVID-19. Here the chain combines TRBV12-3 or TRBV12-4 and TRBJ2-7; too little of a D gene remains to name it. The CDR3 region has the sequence CASSLLSEQYF. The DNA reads TGTGCCAGCAGTTTACTCTCCGAGCAGTACTTC.